This T cell receptor (beta chain) was observed in a study of blood T cells in healthy people across ages. General observations from the study: While age rose, TCR beta diversity per million T cells dropped in a roughly linear way.

This CDR3 is 14 amino acids long. The V gene's germline CDR1 is KGHSH and CDR2 LQKENI. J gave up 6 bases and V 3 bases, and 7 bases lay outside the gene matches. In the case of this clonotype: What it binds is not known.

A J-beta primer mix and a sample-barcoded 5' primer were used in a second PCR of about 7 to 12 cycles. Using its own MiXCR run on the 5' RACE reads, TCRdb lists one record per CDR3 protein. The sample has around 1.5 million distinct CDR3 sequences; 42% are singletons. V usage is TRBV18 and J usage is TRBJ2-7; 8 bases are a match to TRBD1. Sequencing was performed on blood. This TCR was recovered from a woman aged 18-29 years in good health. The CDR3 bases are TGTGCCAGCTCACCCACTACAGGGGGTAGCGAGCAGTACTTC. Amino acids: CASSPTTGGSEQYF.